This record looks at one TCR beta chain sequence and its context. This sample was taken from a study of regulatory T cells in long-lasting Graves disease. Time point specified: persistent/refractory GD, antithyroid drugs over 5 years with positive TRAb. After RNA was extracted from PBMCs, the TCR library was made from it. Germline V lookup: CDR1 ENHRY, CDR2 SYGVKD. The CDR3 length is 13 residues. V lost 4 bases, J lost 7 bases, and 12 bases lay in between. The authors built TCR beta libraries using iRepertoire HTBI primers and Arm-PCR of CDR3 regions. TCRdb re-called the multiplex PCR reads through MiXCR, storing one row per CDR3 protein. The sample lists about 290,000 distinct CDR3 sequences, around 21% seen once, with around 50% in the top ten.

The V call is TRBV10-3, the J call TRBJ2-3; tentatively, D is TRBD1 or TRBD2 (6 bases each). This receptor was taken from a female donor with Graves disease. The material sequenced was peripheral blood mononuclear cells (PBMCs), taken when the disease was refractory, from a patient treated with antithyroid drugs. The CDR3 DNA is TGTGCCATCAGTGGTCTAGGGGGGTATACGCAGTATTTT. Translating it yields CAISGLGGYTQYF.